The rows below give T cell receptor beta chains drawn from one sample of a study of cytomegalovirus exposure and HLA in healthy donors. The repertoire was sequenced with immunoSEQ multiplex PCR; TCRdb's copy has only in-frame clones and lacks some. The sample has approximately 69,000 clones; 70% to 75% are singletons. The source material was PBMCs. Receptors originate from a woman aged 25 to 45 in good health and CMV-seropositive. Each CDR3 is given with its conserved first and last residue. Each record gives: clone size, J gene, V gene, D gene, CDR3 DNA, CDR3 protein. D genes are given only for firm matches. Size is stated for part of the rows, as once, few or many counts, or as a class when the clone is expanded.

clone size: NA
J gene: TRBJ1-4
V gene: TRBV6-1
D gene: NA
CDR3 DNA: TGTGCCAGCAGTCCGGCGGCAGCCGATAATGAAAAACTGTTTTTT
CDR3 protein: CASSPAAADNEKLFF

clone size: NA
J gene: TRBJ2-2
V gene: TRBV13
D gene: NA
CDR3 DNA: TGTGCCAGCAGCCCGACAGACAGGAGAGGCACCGGGGAGCTGTTTTTT
CDR3 protein: CASSPTDRRGTGELFF

clone size: NA
J gene: TRBJ2-7
V gene: TRBV11-1
D gene: NA
CDR3 DNA: TGTGCCAGCAGCTACCTACAGGGTAGGGACGAGCAGTACTTC
CDR3 protein: CASSYLQGRDEQYF

clone size: NA
J gene: TRBJ2-2
V gene: TRBV25-1
D gene: NA
CDR3 DNA: TGTGCCAGCAGGGGGCCCGGCAACACCGGGGAGCTGTTTTTT
CDR3 protein: CASRGPGNTGELFF

clone size: few
J gene: TRBJ2-7
V gene: TRBV5-6
D gene: TRBD1
CDR3 DNA: TGTGCCAGCAGCTTGGTAAGTGGGACAGGGCCCTACGAGCAGTACTTC
CDR3 protein: CASSLVSGTGPYEQYF

clone size: NA
J gene: TRBJ1-2
V gene: TRBV6-5
D gene: NA
CDR3 DNA: TGTGCCAGCAGTCGTGACAGACACTTCTACACCTTC
CDR3 protein: CASSRDRHFYTF

clone size: NA
J gene: TRBJ2-7
V gene: TRBV2
D gene: TRBD1
CDR3 DNA: TGTGCCAGCACTCCGGACAGGTACGAGCAGTACTTC
CDR3 protein: CASTPDRYEQYF

clone size: once
J gene: TRBJ2-5
V gene: TRBV5-1
D gene: NA
CDR3 DNA: TGCGCCAGCAGCTTGGACAGACTACAAGAGACCCAGTACTTC
CDR3 protein: CASSLDRLQETQYF

clone size: NA
J gene: TRBJ2-5
V gene: TRBV9
D gene: TRBD1
CDR3 DNA: TGTGCCAGCAGCGTAGGGGACAGGGGGTGGATGGAGACCCAGTACTTC
CDR3 protein: CASSVGDRGWMETQYF

clone size: NA
J gene: TRBJ1-2
V gene: TRBV2
D gene: TRBD1
CDR3 DNA: TGTGCCAGCAGTGAAAGTTGGACAGGGAGATCCCTCGACTTC
CDR3 protein: CASSESWTGRSLDF

clone size: NA
J gene: TRBJ2-7
V gene: TRBV7-2
D gene: TRBD2
CDR3 DNA: TGTGCCGGAGGACTAGCGGGTGGGTACGAGCAGTACTTC
CDR3 protein: CAGGLAGGYEQYF

clone size: NA
J gene: TRBJ1-1
V gene: TRBV19
D gene: TRBD1
CDR3 DNA: TGTGCCAGTAGTCCCAGGACAGGGGGTGACACTGAAGCTTTCTTT
CDR3 protein: CASSPRTGGDTEAFF

clone size: medium-sized
J gene: TRBJ1-1
V gene: TRBV11-2
D gene: NA
CDR3 DNA: TGTGCCAGCAGCCATACCGGGGTGGGAACTGAAGCTTTCTTT
CDR3 protein: CASSHTGVGTEAFF

clone size: NA
J gene: TRBJ1-3
V gene: TRBV10-3
D gene: NA
CDR3 DNA: TGTGCCATCAAACGCGAGGTGGATGGAAACACCATATATTTT
CDR3 protein: CAIKREVDGNTIYF

clone size: NA
J gene: TRBJ1-2
V gene: TRBV6-6
D gene: NA
CDR3 DNA: TGTGCCAGCAGCTCTTCAGGGCTCTATGGCTACACCTTC
CDR3 protein: CASSSSGLYGYTF

clone size: NA
J gene: TRBJ2-3
V gene: TRBV19
D gene: NA
CDR3 DNA: TGTGCCAGTAGTAATTGGCCGTACGCCACAGATACGCAGTATTTT
CDR3 protein: CASSNWPYATDTQYF

clone size: once
J gene: TRBJ1-4
V gene: TRBV30
D gene: NA
CDR3 DNA: TGTGCCTGTCCGGACATCCGTGAAAAACTGTTTTTT
CDR3 protein: CACPDIREKLFF

clone size: NA
J gene: TRBJ2-5
V gene: TRBV6-1
D gene: TRBD1
CDR3 DNA: TGTGCCAGCGGTCGGACAGGGGACCAAGAGACCCAGTACTTC
CDR3 protein: CASGRTGDQETQYF

clone size: NA
J gene: TRBJ2-7
V gene: TRBV5-1
D gene: TRBD2
CDR3 DNA: TGCGCCAGCAGCTTGGCGCCTAGCGGTTCCTACGAGCAGTACTTC
CDR3 protein: CASSLAPSGSYEQYF

clone size: NA
J gene: TRBJ1-1
V gene: TRBV20-1
D gene: NA
CDR3 DNA: TGCAGTGCTAACAGGAACACTGAAGCTTTCTTT
CDR3 protein: CSANRNTEAFF

clone size: NA
J gene: TRBJ2-6
V gene: TRBV14
D gene: TRBD1
CDR3 DNA: TGTGCCAGCAGCCTGGGACAGTATTTCTCTGGGGCCAACGTCCTGACTTTC
CDR3 protein: CASSLGQYFSGANVLTF

clone size: NA
J gene: TRBJ1-5
V gene: TRBV6-6
D gene: NA
CDR3 DNA: TGTGCCAGCAGTCACCTGGAGCAGCTTAGCAATCAGCCCCAGCATTTT
CDR3 protein: CASSHLEQLSNQPQHF

clone size: few
J gene: TRBJ2-1
V gene: TRBV4-2
D gene: TRBD2
CDR3 DNA: TGTGCCAGCAGCCAAGTCAGGACTAGCGGGGCGAACAATGAGCAGTTCTTC
CDR3 protein: CASSQVRTSGANNEQFF

clone size: NA
J gene: TRBJ1-1
V gene: TRBV6-1
D gene: NA
CDR3 DNA: TGTGCCAGCAGTGGGACTGGAGGGTCTGAAGCTTTCTTT
CDR3 protein: CASSGTGGSEAFF

clone size: few
J gene: TRBJ2-3
V gene: TRBV28
D gene: TRBD1
CDR3 DNA: TGTGCCAGCAGTTTCCCGAGGGGGGACAGGGTAAGGGATACGCAGTATTTT
CDR3 protein: CASSFPRGDRVRDTQYF

clone size: NA
J gene: TRBJ2-7
V gene: TRBV18
D gene: NA
CDR3 DNA: TGTGCCAGCTCACCCCTCTTTAGCGGAAACCCCTACGAGCAGTACTTC
CDR3 protein: CASSPLFSGNPYEQYF

clone size: few
J gene: TRBJ2-5
V gene: TRBV29-1
D gene: NA
CDR3 DNA: TGCAGCGTTGTGGAAATAGGGGTCCAAGAGACCCAGTACTTC
CDR3 protein: CSVVEIGVQETQYF

clone size: NA
J gene: TRBJ2-3
V gene: TRBV7-3
D gene: TRBD2
CDR3 DNA: TGTGCCAGCAGCACAGGGGGGACTAGCGGGATGTATTTT
CDR3 protein: CASSTGGTSGMYF

clone size: NA
J gene: TRBJ2-7
V gene: TRBV30
D gene: NA
CDR3 DNA: TGTGCCTGGGGGACACAATCCTACGAGCAGTACTTC
CDR3 protein: CAWGTQSYEQYF